This record covers a single TCR beta chain. The sample belongs to a study of T cells after yellow fever vaccination. Trimming removed 6 bases from V and 2 bases from J; junction bases left unmatched: 6. The CDR3 consists of 14 residues. From germline, CDR1 is DFQATT and CDR2 SNEGSKA (reference sequence). Production of TCR cDNA was by 5'RACE template switching, which also added a universal primer site and UMIs. TCRdb re-called the 5' RACE reads with MiXCR, one entry per CDR3 protein. The table lists some 240,000 distinct CDR3 sequences, approximately 3% of them singletons, with about 3% in the top ten.

This receptor was identified in a man between 18 and 35 years old who received the YFV17D yellow fever vaccine. This chain links TRBV20-1 with TRBJ2-3, with 9 bases aligning to TRBD1. The sample in question was CD4+ T cells sorted from PBMCs, obtained 10 days after the yellow fever booster vaccination. Written as DNA, the CDR3 is TGCAGTGCAGACCGGACAGGGGTCACAGATACGCAGTATTTT. Its protein product is CSADRTGVTDTQYF.